Shown below are 32 T cell receptor beta chains from a single sample sequenced in a study of OX40 agonist ivuxolimab in advanced cancers. Profiling relied on immunoSEQ multiplex PCR, and the TCRdb table lists in-frame clones only, not all of them. The sample carries approximately 28,000 clones, roughly 88% recorded once. The specimen comprised CD4+ or CD8+ T cells sorted from blood, sampled in a trial of the OX40 agonist ivuxolimab. These receptor sequences come from an adult with an advanced solid tumor such as melanoma, head and neck, liver or kidney cancer.

J is TRBJ2-5 and V is TRBV5-6, with no clear D. Trimming stripped 1 base from V and 5 bases from J, with 6 bases between. Germline V CDR1 and CDR2: SGHDT, YYEEEE. The CDR3 loop spans 12 amino acids. The CDR3 DNA follows: TGTGCCAGCAGCTTGTTGGGGGAGACCCAGTACTTC. It translates to CASSLLGETQYF.

This chain links TRBV29-1 with TRBJ1-4; D possibly corresponds to TRBD1 (5 bases). The CDR3 runs 13 residues. The ends were cut back, 0 bases at V and 9 bases at J, with 11 bases in the middle. Germline-derived CDR1 and CDR2 are SQVTM and ANQGSEA. The CDR3 coding sequence is TGCAGCGTTGAAGAGGGGGGTACAAAAAAACTGTTTTTT. This codes for CSVEEGGTKKLFF.

CDR3 bases: TGCGCCAGCAGCCTTGCAAATCGCGGGGGTTACAATGAGCAGTTCTTC. Encoded protein: CASSLANRGGYNEQFF. The rearrangement joins TRBV5-1 to TRBJ2-1; 7 bases match TRBD2. V was pared by 4 bases and J by 4 bases, with 11 bases of the junction left unmatched. The germline gives CDR1 SGHRS, CDR2 YFSETQ. This CDR3 is 16 amino acids long.

Here the CDR3 DNA reads TGCGCCAGCAGCCGGGGAACCGGGGAGCTGTTTTTT. Its protein is CASSRGTGELFF. This chain links TRBV4-1 with TRBJ2-2; unclear D gene. CDR3 length equals 12 residues. The ends were cut back, 4 bases at V and 5 bases at J, with 5 bases in the middle. In germline, CDR1 is MGHRA, CDR2 YSYEKL.

The CDR3 DNA sequence: TGTGCCAGCAGCTTAGAGCCCCCGGGACTAGCGGGGGTCCAGATAGATACGCAGTATTTT. Its protein is CASSLEPPGLAGVQIDTQYF. J is TRBJ2-3 and V is TRBV7-8; 14 bases are a match to TRBD2. J lost 5 bases, V lost 1 base, and 14 bases had no gene match. The CDR3 extends over 20 amino acids. Per germline, CDR1 SGHVS and CDR2 FQNEAQ. Combining the CDR3 with reference TRBV7-8 and TRBJ2-3 gives the whole variable domain GAGVSQSPRYKVAKRGQDVALRCDPISGHVSLFWYQQALGQGPEFLTYFQNEAQLDKSGLPSDRFFAERPEGSVSTLKIQRTQQEDSAVYLCASSLEPPGLAGVQIDTQYFGPGTRLTVL.

This clone was found once. The chain links TRBV29-1 to TRBJ2-1; tentative D call: TRBD2 (6 bases). The CDR3 length is 15 residues. Germline assignment: CDR1 SQVTM and CDR2 ANQGSEA. V gave up 3 bases and J gave up 0 bases, with 12 bases separating them. Here the CDR3 reads CSVDREASSYNEQFF. The CDR3 bases are TGCAGCGTTGATAGGGAGGCGAGCTCCTACAATGAGCAGTTCTTC.

The J gene is TRBJ2-3, the V gene TRBV30, with TRBD1 identical over 9 bases. Germline CDR1 is GTSNPN and CDR2 is SVGIG (reference sequence). The CDR3 has 12 amino acids. Germline trimming cut 6 bases from V and 14 bases from J; bases unmatched to any gene: 12. The DNA of the CDR3 is TGTGCCTGCGAGACAGGGGGAACTAGTTTGTATTTT. Protein product: CACETGGTSLYF.

The rearrangement links TRBV10-3 to TRBJ2-1, with 10 positions matching TRBD1. The V and J ends lost 6 bases and 0 bases, in that order; junction bases with no gene match: 2. Germline V gene data show CDR1 as ENHRY and CDR2 as SYGVKD. CDR3 length: 15 residues. The CDR3, as DNA: TGTGCCATCAGGGGGGACAGGGGCTCCTACAATGAGCAGTTCTTC. It is translated as CAIRGDRGSYNEQFF.

The chain joins TRBV6-1 to TRBJ2-1; D remains ambiguous. Germline values: CDR1 MNHNS, CDR2 SASEGT. The CDR3 extends over 16 amino acids. The V end lost 2 bases, the J end lost 2 bases, and 13 bases lay between the germline ends. The DNA of the CDR3 is TGTGCCAGCAGTGAAAAGGAAGGGTCCCCCTACAATGAGCAGTTCTTC. This encodes CASSEKEGSPYNEQFF.

This clone showed up just once. CDR3 amino acids: CASSEFSNQPQHF. The CDR3 DNA reads TGTGCCAGCAGTGAATTCAGCAATCAGCCCCAGCATTTT. The chain carries TRBV6-1 and TRBJ1-5; D unclear. V gave up 2 bases and J gave up 1 base, with 3 bases separating them. CDR3 size: 13 residues. The V gene's germline CDR1 is MNHNS and CDR2 SASEGT.

The gene calls are TRBV12-5 and TRBJ2-7, with 8 bases that match TRBD1. After removal of 6 bases from V and 4 bases from J, the junction contained 11 bases not matched to a gene. Germline V CDR1 and CDR2: LGHNT, FRNRAP. The CDR3 length is 15 residues. The chain's CDR3 is CASGYTAGGAYEQYF. The CDR3 DNA reads TGTGCTAGTGGCTATACCGCAGGGGGCGCGTACGAGCAGTACTTC.

This clone is large (0.1 to 1%). The gene calls are TRBV30 and TRBJ1-1, with 9 nucleotides matching TRBD1. CDR3 size: 10 residues. The germline gives CDR1 GTSNPN, CDR2 SVGIG (reference sequence). V was pared by 5 bases and J by 12 bases, with 4 bases of the junction left unmatched. CDR3 sequence (DNA): TGTGCCTGGGGGGACAGGGTCACTTTCTTT. Its protein product is CAWGDRVTFF.

The chain combines TRBV5-1 with TRBJ1-2; D gene unclear. Germline V gives CDR1 SGHRS, CDR2 YFSETQ. This CDR3 region has 16 residues. Trimming left V 0 bases short and J 2 bases short, with 14 bases between. CDR3 DNA: TGCGCCAGCAGCTTGGGCCAAGTTAGGATCAACTATGGCTACACCTTC. This gives the protein CASSLGQVRINYGYTF.

The V and J genes are TRBV29-1 and TRBJ2-7, with TRBD2 matching 9 bases. The V gene end was trimmed by 0 bases and the J gene end by 4 bases; junction bases not matched to a gene: 7. The CDR3 has 15 residues. Per the germline V gene, CDR1 is SQVTM and CDR2 is ANQGSEA. CDR3 in amino acids: CSVEDRQRGVYEQYF. The CDR3 DNA reads as TGCAGCGTTGAAGATCGCCAGCGGGGGGTGTACGAGCAGTACTTC.

A few counts support this clone. The V call is TRBV25-1, the J call TRBJ2-7; 7 bases align to TRBD2. The CDR3 length is 14 residues. V lost 8 bases and J lost 0; bases outside the gene matches: 7. CDR1 and CDR2 (germline): MGHDK, SYGVNS. As DNA, the CDR3 is TGTGCCAGCGGGGTTAGCGGGCTCTCCTACGAGCAGTACTTC. It translates to CASGVSGLSYEQYF.

This chain uses TRBV7-9 with TRBJ2-1; the D call may be TRBD1 or TRBD2 (5 bases each). Germline CDR1 reads SEHNR; CDR2 reads FQNEAQ (reference sequence). The V gene lost 5 bases and the J gene lost 4 bases, with 9 bases spanning the gap. CDR3 length equals 13 residues. The CDR3 coding sequence is TGTGCCAGCAGCGGGAGACAGTACAATGAGCAGTTCTTC. It is translated as CASSGRQYNEQFF.

The chain couples TRBV27 to TRBJ2-3, with TRBD2 identical over 8 bases. J gave up 5 bases and V 2 bases, and 6 bases lay outside the gene matches. Germline-derived CDR1 and CDR2 are MNHEY and SMNVEV (reference sequence). CDR3 length: 15 amino acids. The DNA for the CDR3 is TGTGCCAGCAGTTTAACCGGGACTAGGGGAGATACGCAGTATTTT. Amino acid sequence: CASSLTGTRGDTQYF.

The gene calls are TRBV29-1 and TRBJ2-7, with 9 bases matching TRBD1. Trimming at V came to 4 bases and at J to 5 bases, leaving 3 bases not matched to a gene. Germline values: CDR1 SQVTM, CDR2 ANQGSEA. The CDR3 totals 12 residues. CDR3 sequence: CSVGDRVDEQYF. The CDR3 DNA follows: TGCAGCGTTGGGGACAGGGTTGACGAGCAGTACTTC.

V is TRBV12-5 and J is TRBJ2-7; 9 nucleotides line up with TRBD2. The trim removed 0 bases at V and 5 bases at J, leaving 5 bases unmatched. The germline CDR1 and CDR2 sequences are LGHNT and FRNRAP. The CDR3 covers 15 residues. The chain's CDR3 is CASGLVSGTSNEQYF. The DNA of the CDR3 is TGTGCTAGTGGTTTGGTAAGCGGGACTAGCAACGAGCAGTACTTC.

This chain connects TRBV7-9 to TRBJ2-5; TRBD1 might be the D (6 bases). V gave up 1 base and J gave up 5 bases, with 14 bases separating them. Germline CDR1 SEHNR, CDR2 FQNEAQ (reference sequence). This CDR3 has 15 residues. CDR3 residues: CASSLVGRGGETQYF. CDR3 sequence (DNA): TGTGCCAGCAGCTTAGTAGGCAGGGGTGGCGAGACCCAGTACTTC.

This clone was recorded once. The CDR3: CASTRGVRTSGSVDEQFF. The DNA for the CDR3 is TGTGCCAGCACAAGGGGGGTGCGGACTAGCGGGAGTGTAGATGAGCAGTTCTTC. This sequence joins TRBV13 and TRBJ2-1, with 13 bases fitting TRBD2. Germline assignment: CDR1 PRHDT and CDR2 FYEKMQ (reference sequence). The V and J ends lost 7 bases and 8 bases, in that order; junction bases with no gene match: 17. The length of the CDR3 is 18 residues.

The chain has TRBV5-4 and TRBJ2-7, with TRBD2 matching 13 bases. V shed 4 bases and J 7 bases; nucleotides not matched to a gene: 8. The CDR3 length is 15 residues. The germline gives CDR1 SGHNT, CDR2 YYREEE (reference sequence). This CDR3 is CASSPWTSGSGEQYF. The CDR3 region has the DNA TGTGCCAGCAGCCCCTGGACTAGCGGGAGTGGAGAGCAGTACTTC.

The chain links TRBV7-9 to TRBJ2-7; the D is unclear. The CDR3 consists of 15 residues. The V end was cut by 1 base, the J end by 3 bases, with 13 bases between. The germline CDR1 and CDR2 sequences are SEHNR and FQNEAQ (reference sequence). CDR3 in amino acids: CASSLGGLILYEQYF. The CDR3 region has the DNA TGTGCCAGCAGCTTAGGTGGCCTTATACTCTACGAGCAGTACTTC.

This chain links TRBV2 with TRBJ1-4, with a weak D call TRBD1 (5 bases). Trimming left V 3 bases short and J 0 bases short, with 14 bases between. The CDR3 is 17 residues long. From germline, CDR1 is SNHLY and CDR2 FYNNEI. CDR3 bases: TGTGCCAGCAGTGACCTCCCGTCAGGGACAACTAATGAAAAACTGTTTTTT. This translates into CASSDLPSGTTNEKLFF.

This clone was counted only a few times. This chain links TRBV7-9 with TRBJ1-2; no clear D. V lost 1 base, J lost 8 bases, and 11 bases lay in between. CDR1 and CDR2 (germline): SEHNR, FQNEAQ (reference sequence). This CDR3 is built from 13 residues. CDR3 nucleotides: TGTGCCAGCAGCTTAGGGACCGCTAGGGGCTACACCTTC. Protein sequence: CASSLGTARGYTF.

This chain connects TRBV5-8 to TRBJ2-7; possibly TRBD2 for D (5 bases). CDR1 and CDR2 (germline): SGHTS, YDEGEE. This CDR3 is 16 amino acids long. V shed 2 bases and J shed 2 bases, with 17 bases lying between them. In DNA form, the CDR3 reads TGTGCCAGCAGCTTCGCCGGGGTGGAAACCACCTACGAGCAGTACTTC. This gives the protein CASSFAGVETTYEQYF.

J is TRBJ2-3 and V is TRBV4-1, with 7 bases that match TRBD1. V lost 2 bases to trimming and J lost 1 base; unmatched junction nucleotides: 9. The CDR3 totals 17 residues. Per germline, CDR1 MGHRA and CDR2 YSYEKL. The CDR3 region has the DNA TGCGCCAGCAGCCAAAACCCCCGAGGGGGCGGCACAGATACGCAGTATTTT. Residues: CASSQNPRGGGTDTQYF.

This clone showed up just a few times. This sequence joins TRBV30 and TRBJ2-7; D not resolved. The germline gives CDR1 GTSNPN, CDR2 SVGIG (reference sequence). Between the trimmed V and J ends, which lost 4 bases and 2 bases, there was a span of 12 bases. The CDR3 length is 13 residues. CDR3 in DNA: TGTGCCTGGAAGCTGGACGGACCCTACGAGCAGTACTTC. Amino acid sequence: CAWKLDGPYEQYF.

The chain employs TRBV6-6 and TRBJ2-7; D is unresolved. The CDR3 extends over 12 amino acids. Germline-derived CDR1 and CDR2 are MNHNY and SVGAGI (reference sequence). Trimming shortened V by 0 bases and J by 6 bases, and 6 bases separated the two germline ends. CDR3 in DNA: TGTGCCAGCAGTTACTCGACCGTCGAGCAGTACTTC. Amino acids: CASSYSTVEQYF.

The V gene is TRBV28, the J gene TRBJ2-5; 15 bases are a match to TRBD2. The CDR3 runs 15 residues. V shed 5 bases and J 5 bases; nucleotides not matched to a gene: 3. In germline, CDR1 is MDHEN, CDR2 SYDVKM. DNA for the CDR3: TGTGCCAGCAGTACCGGACTAGCGGGAGGGGAGACCCAGTACTTC. It encodes CASSTGLAGGETQYF.

This clone was observed once. This rearrangement joins TRBV28 to TRBJ1-5; D unresolved. CDR1 MDHEN and CDR2 SYDVKM come from the germline V gene. This CDR3 spans 12 amino acids. The V and J ends lost 2 bases and 9 bases respectively, with 8 bases between them. CDR3 amino acids: CASSLGQGPQHF. The DNA of the CDR3 is TGTGCCAGCAGTTTAGGGCAAGGGCCCCAGCATTTT.

The rearrangement joins TRBV15 to TRBJ2-4; D call uncertain. V lost 0 bases to trimming and J lost 3 bases, with 6 bases between them. Germline lookup yields CDR1 LNHNV and CDR2 YYDKDF (reference sequence). The CDR3 spans 14 residues. This CDR3 is CATSRDLDKNIQYF. For the CDR3, the DNA is TGTGCCACCAGCAGAGATCTGGACAAAAACATTCAGTACTTC. The full variable domain, with the rest looked up from reference TRBV15 and TRBJ2-4, is DAMVIQNPRYQVTQFGKPVTLSCSQTLNHNVMYWYQQKSSQAPKLLFHYYDKDFNNEADTPDNFQSRRPNTSFCFLDIRSPGLGDTAMYLCATSRDLDKNIQYFGAGTRLSVL.